This passage covers 14 T cell receptor beta chains from one sample sequenced in a study of CD8+ T cells in alopecia areata. Treatment specified: oral pan-JAK inhibitor, 5-10 mg twice daily. RNA, once extracted, was reverse transcribed into cDNA for use as the sequencing template. The table came from immunoSEQ multiplex PCR; TCRdb's copy has only in-frame clones and leaves some out. The sample contains about 200,000 clones, roughly three fifths of which appear only once. Here the sequenced sample was CD4+ T cells sorted from blood, taken around week 50, from a patient treated with tofacitinib. The source is a human donor with alopecia areata.

The chain links TRBV11-2 to TRBJ1-1; 10 bases align to TRBD1. V shed 1 base and J 4 bases; nucleotides not matched to a gene: 3. Germline assignment: CDR1 SGHAT and CDR2 FQNNGV. The CDR3 length is 15 residues. In DNA, the CDR3 is TGTGCCAGCAGCTTAGCAGGACAGGGGGGCACTGAAGCTTTCTTT. This sequence encodes CASSLAGQGGTEAFF.

Of note for this clone: Different DNA sequences within this sample yield the same CDR3. V gene TRBV5-1 combines with J gene TRBJ2-3, with D perhaps being TRBD1 or TRBD2 (6 bases each). The CDR3 totals 15 residues. The V gene's germline CDR1 is SGHRS and CDR2 YFSETQ. Between the trimmed V and J ends, which lost 1 base and 1 base, there was a span of 10 bases. The CDR3 is CASSLRGLGTDTQYF. As DNA, the CDR3 is TGCGCCAGCAGCTTGCGGGGGCTTGGCACAGATACGCAGTATTTT.

This clone has only a few counts. J is TRBJ2-1 and V is TRBV29-1; 7 nucleotides match TRBD1. The CDR3 length is 14 residues. V lost 5 bases, J lost 3 bases, and 7 bases stayed unmatched. Germline V CDR1 and CDR2: SQVTM, ANQGSEA. The CDR3 DNA follows: TGCAGCGTTTTTGTCGGGACAGACTACAATGAGCAGTTCTTC. Translation: CSVFVGTDYNEQFF.

In its sample, this clone was seen a few times. The sample contains more than one DNA sequence encoding this CDR3. The J gene is TRBJ2-3, the V gene TRBV29-1, with 7 nucleotides matching TRBD1. Germline CDR1 is SQVTM and CDR2 is ANQGSEA. The CDR3 is 13 residues long. Trimming cost V 4 bases and J 4 bases; bases outside gene matches: 5. DNA for the CDR3: TGCAGCGTTGGTAGGGGGCGCGCAGATACGCAGTATTTT. Protein product: CSVGRGRADTQYF.

This clone came up a few times. V is TRBV7-2 and J is TRBJ1-2; unclear D gene. V lost 2 bases, J lost 12 bases, and 13 bases lay in between. Germline CDR1 and CDR2: SGHTA and FQGNSA. The length of the CDR3 is 12 residues. The CDR3 protein is CASSLRRPANTF. Written as DNA, the CDR3 is TGTGCCAGCAGCTTAAGGAGGCCAGCCAACACCTTC.

V is TRBV7-8 and J is TRBJ2-1; 9 bases align to TRBD2. CDR3 length equals 19 residues. Germline V gene lookup returns CDR1 SGHVS and CDR2 FQNEAQ. J lost 2 bases, V lost 4 bases, and 15 bases had no gene match. Here the CDR3 reads CASSSGLRASGAAYNEQFF. CDR3 DNA sequence: TGTGCCAGCAGCTCGGGATTGCGAGCTAGCGGGGCTGCCTACAATGAGCAGTTCTTC. Full variable domain (rest looked up from reference TRBV7-8 and TRBJ2-1): GAGVSQSPRYKVAKRGQDVALRCDPISGHVSLFWYQQALGQGPEFLTYFQNEAQLDKSGLPSDRFFAERPEGSVSTLKIQRTQQEDSAVYLCASSSGLRASGAAYNEQFFGPGTRLTVL.

In this sample, this clone turned up once. The V and J genes are TRBV19 and TRBJ2-1, with 7 bases lining up with TRBD1. The CDR3 contains 14 residues. Looked up from germline, CDR1 is LNHDA and CDR2 is SQIVND (reference sequence). With V trimmed by 7 bases and J by 3 bases, 6 bases remained unmatched. As DNA, the CDR3 is TGTGCCAGTAATCGGCAGGGGGACTACAATGAGCAGTTCTTC. Translated: CASNRQGDYNEQFF.

This clone has more than one count but fewer than ten. V gene TRBV30 combines with J gene TRBJ1-3; D gene unclear. The CDR3 is 15 residues long. The germline V and J ends were trimmed by 3 bases and 2 bases, with 14 bases remaining between them. Germline CDR1 and CDR2: GTSNPN and SVGIG (reference sequence). As DNA, the CDR3 is TGTGCCTGGAGCCGACCTGGGAATGCTGGAAACACCATATATTTT. This translates into CAWSRPGNAGNTIYF.

This clone was found a few times. The chain employs TRBV5-6 and TRBJ1-3, with D perhaps TRBD1 (5 bases). Per germline, CDR1 SGHDT and CDR2 YYEEEE. The CDR3 contains 14 residues. V dropped 1 base and J dropped 2 bases, with 7 bases sitting between them. CDR3 sequence: CASSLLGAGNTIYF. The DNA for the CDR3 is TGTGCCAGCAGCTTGCTGGGGGCTGGAAACACCATATATTTT.

This clone was recorded only once. The chain recombines TRBV7-2 with TRBJ1-2; possibly TRBD1 for D (6 bases). This CDR3 is built from 13 residues. CDR1 and CDR2 from the germline V gene are SGHTA and FQGNSA. V lost 5 bases and J 4 bases, leaving 11 bases between the germline ends. The CDR3 nucleotides read TGTGCCAGCAGCGGGGACAAATTCTATGGCTACACCTTC. It encodes CASSGDKFYGYTF.

This chain uses TRBV30 with TRBJ1-2; 9 bases are shared with TRBD1. Germline CDR1 GTSNPN, CDR2 SVGIG (reference sequence). The V and J ends lost 1 base and 6 bases, in that order; junction bases with no gene match: 6. There are 14 residues in the CDR3. CDR3 sequence reads: CAWSAITGGDGYTF. The CDR3 DNA follows: TGTGCCTGGAGTGCGATAACAGGGGGCGATGGCTACACCTTC.

The chain employs TRBV6-5 and TRBJ1-5; D gene ambiguous. V was trimmed by 0 bases and J by 3 bases, leaving 9 bases between them. This CDR3 contains 15 residues. Per germline, CDR1 MNHEY and CDR2 SVGAGI. CDR3 residues: CASSYSLRDNQPQHF. For the CDR3, the DNA is TGTGCCAGCAGTTACTCGCTCCGAGACAATCAGCCCCAGCATTTT.

V and J are TRBV6-5 and TRBJ1-6; tentatively, D is TRBD1 (5 bases). Trimming took 8 bases from V and 7 from J, leaving 12 bases between them. There are 13 residues in the CDR3. Germline loops: CDR1 MNHEY, CDR2 SVGAGI. For the CDR3, the DNA is TGTGCCAGCCGACTCCAGGGAAATTCACCCCTCCACTTT. This encodes CASRLQGNSPLHF.

This rearrangement joins TRBV4-3 to TRBJ2-7; possible D gene TRBD1, 8 bases. V was clipped by 3 bases and J by 3 bases, with 15 bases between them. This CDR3 is 15 amino acids long. Germline-derived CDR1 and CDR2 are LGHNA and YSLEER. The CDR3 spells CASSHRTGRDYEQYF. The CDR3 DNA follows: TGCGCCAGCAGCCATCGGACAGGGAGGGACTACGAGCAGTACTTC.